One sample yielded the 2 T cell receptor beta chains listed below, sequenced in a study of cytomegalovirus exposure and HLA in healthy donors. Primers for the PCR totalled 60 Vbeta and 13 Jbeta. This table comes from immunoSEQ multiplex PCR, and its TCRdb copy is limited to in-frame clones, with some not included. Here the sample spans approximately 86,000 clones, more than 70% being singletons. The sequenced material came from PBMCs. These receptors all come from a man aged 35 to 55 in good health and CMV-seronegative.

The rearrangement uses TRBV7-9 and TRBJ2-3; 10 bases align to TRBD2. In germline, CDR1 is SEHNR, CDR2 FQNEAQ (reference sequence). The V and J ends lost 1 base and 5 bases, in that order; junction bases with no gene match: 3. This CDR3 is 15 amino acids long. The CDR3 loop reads CASSLVAGGRDTQYF. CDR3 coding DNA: TGTGCCAGCAGCTTAGTAGCGGGGGGACGAGATACGCAGTATTTT.

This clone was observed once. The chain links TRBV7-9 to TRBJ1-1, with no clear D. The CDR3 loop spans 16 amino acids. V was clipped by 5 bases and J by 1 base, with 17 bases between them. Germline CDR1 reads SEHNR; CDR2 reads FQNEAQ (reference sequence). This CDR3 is CASSPPNRVPNTEAFF. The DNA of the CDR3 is TGTGCCAGCAGCCCCCCGAACCGGGTCCCGAACACTGAAGCTTTCTTT.